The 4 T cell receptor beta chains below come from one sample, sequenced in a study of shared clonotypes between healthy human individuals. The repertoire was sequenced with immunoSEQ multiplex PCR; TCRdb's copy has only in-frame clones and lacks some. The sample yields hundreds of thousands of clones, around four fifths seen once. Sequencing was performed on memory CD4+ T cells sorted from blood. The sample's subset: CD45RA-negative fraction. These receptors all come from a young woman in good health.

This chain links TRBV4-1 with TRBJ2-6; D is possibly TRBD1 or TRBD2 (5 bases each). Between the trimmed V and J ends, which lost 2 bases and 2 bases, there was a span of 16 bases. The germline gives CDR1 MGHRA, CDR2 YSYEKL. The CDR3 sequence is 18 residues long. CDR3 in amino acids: CASSQRGDPLPGANVLTF. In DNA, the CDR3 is TGCGCCAGCAGCCAAAGAGGGGACCCTCTTCCTGGGGCCAACGTCCTGACTTTC.

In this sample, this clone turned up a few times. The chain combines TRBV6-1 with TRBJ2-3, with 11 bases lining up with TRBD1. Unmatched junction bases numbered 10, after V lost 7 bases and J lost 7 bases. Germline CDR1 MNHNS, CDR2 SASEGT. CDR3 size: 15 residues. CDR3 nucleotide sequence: TGTGCCAGCAAAGGACAGGGGGCGATCCTAAATACGCAGTATTTT. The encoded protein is CASKGQGAILNTQYF.

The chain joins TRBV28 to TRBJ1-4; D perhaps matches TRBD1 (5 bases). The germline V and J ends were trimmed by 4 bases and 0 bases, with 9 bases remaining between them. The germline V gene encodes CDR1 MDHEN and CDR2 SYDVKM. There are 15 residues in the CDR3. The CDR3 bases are TGTGCCAGCAGTTCCGCAGGGACAACTAATGAAAAACTGTTTTTT. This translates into CASSSAGTTNEKLFF.

The CDR3 loop reads CASTARPDGTRVYNEQFF. The CDR3 DNA reads TGTGCCAGCACCGCCCGCCCAGATGGGACTAGAGTCTACAATGAGCAGTTCTTC. J is TRBJ2-1 and V is TRBV25-1; 8 positions agree with TRBD2. From germline, CDR1 is MGHDK and CDR2 SYGVNS. Unmatched junction bases numbered 17, after V lost 7 bases and J lost 3 bases. The CDR3 totals 18 residues.